Listed below are T cell receptor beta chains from one sample, sequenced in a study of T cell responses to AZD1222 COVID-19 vaccine. Data came from immunoSEQ multiplex PCR; TCRdb stores just in-frame clones and leaves some out. The repertoire holds 90,000 to 110,000 clones, with about 88% as singletons. The sequencing used peripheral blood, collected on day 0 of AZD1222 vaccination. These receptors were collected from an adult in good health. Both conserved end residues are part of each CDR3. The order of the fields is V gene, J gene, CDR3 protein.

TRBV25-1	TRBJ2-7	CASSRTGRNEQYF
TRBV25-1	TRBJ1-2	CASKIEGANYGYTF
TRBV9	TRBJ2-3	CASSARTGNTDTQYF
TRBV30	TRBJ1-2	CAWSPPGHGYTF
TRBV9	TRBJ1-1	CASSPVLNTEAFF
TRBV7-9	TRBJ1-2	CASSLIGGGGGGYTF
TRBV14	TRBJ2-2	CASSQAPATGDTGELFF
TRBV28	TRBJ1-5	CASSSGTGRGFYSNQPQHF
TRBV5-4	TRBJ2-7	CASSLGQRGYYEQYF
TRBV28	TRBJ1-1	CASSLDRVRTEAFF
TRBV2	TRBJ1-3	CASSQQGAGNTIYF
TRBV15	TRBJ2-1	CATSRAHRDNDEQFF
TRBV19	TRBJ2-3	CASSTRLAEQYF
TRBV5-4	TRBJ2-3	CASSFGGGASRTDTQYF
TRBV18	TRBJ2-1	CASSLALAGYNEQFF
TRBV24-1	TRBJ2-5	CATSDFPIGETQYF
TRBV27	TRBJ2-1	CASSLIGYNEQFF
TRBV11-2	TRBJ1-2	CASSQGRGYTF
TRBV5-1	TRBJ1-4	CASSLVGRGEKLFF
TRBV6-2/TRBV6-3	TRBJ2-5	CASSSWTPQETQYF
TRBV2	TRBJ1-6	CASSVVRGRGSPLHF
TRBV5-6	TRBJ2-3	CASSYPGTDLYTQYF
TRBV19	TRBJ2-7	CASSRVQGHEQYF
TRBV5-1	TRBJ2-1	CASSPSGTTYNEQFF
TRBV18	TRBJ1-2	CASSPEPGGGYTF
TRBV28	TRBJ2-7	CASSLQLYYEQYF
TRBV18	TRBJ1-2	CASSPYTGPSFGYTF
TRBV4-3	TRBJ1-1	CASSRRADTEAFF
TRBV7-2	TRBJ2-2	CASSPRGTGELFF
TRBV24-1	TRBJ1-4	CATSDPQPGQVNEKLFF
TRBV15	TRBJ1-1	CATSPPGWRGTEAFF
TRBV7-3	TRBJ2-1	CASSPVAYNEQFF
TRBV7-9	TRBJ2-3	CASSPRGPADTQYF
TRBV30	TRBJ1-5	CAWSGGSQPQHF
TRBV19	TRBJ1-1	CASSTRRQGGNTEAFF
TRBV5-5	TRBJ1-6	CASSPKGTGVGSPLHF
TRBV7-2	TRBJ1-6	CASSPHRGLNSPLHF
TRBV5-1	TRBJ1-1	CASSLSGTGGTEAFF
TRBV24-1	TRBJ1-2	CATSDSLRGYTF
TRBV18	TRBJ2-3	CASSPPLAGLLTDTQYF
TRBV2	TRBJ2-3	CASSRGLAGGQDTQYF
TRBV30	TRBJ2-3	CAWSGGTYTDTQYF
TRBV6-1	TRBJ1-5	CASSDSGAYSNQPQHF
TRBV9	TRBJ2-3	CASSLNPSTDTQYF
TRBV27	TRBJ1-6	CASSFWGSPLHF
TRBV10-1	TRBJ1-2	CASREDSSLHHYGYTF
TRBV16	TRBJ1-2	CASSQSYDRPGYGYTF
TRBV9	TRBJ2-1	CASSTRILTSGSSYNEQFF
TRBV19	TRBJ2-5	CASSMMGEFGETQYF
TRBV5-1	TRBJ2-1	CASSSLSGSYNEQFF
TRBV19	TRBJ2-7	CASSPRQWSSYEQYF
TRBV10-3	TRBJ1-4	CAISVGGRDEKLFF
TRBV28	TRBJ1-2	CASSLQGLNYGYTF